This TCR beta chain was sequenced in a study of memory CD4+ T cells and cytomegalovirus serostatus. In the study overall: This sample comes from healthy Belgian adults, several CMV seropositive, 24 seronegative. Study-wide points: The CMV-associated TCR signature appears largely within the CD4+ memory repertoire. About two fifths of the roughly 150 known CMV-associated TCRbeta sequences appeared in CD4+ memory.

Single viable CD3+CD4+CD8-CD45RO+ cells were sorted as the memory CD4+ T cells. Donors' CMV status reflects serum IgG against pp150, pp28, p38, p52. The data were produced by immunoSEQ multiplex PCR, yet TCRdb's version contains in-frame clones alone and is incomplete. The sample lists roughly 42,000 clones; 78% were seen once. About this clone itself: The antigen remains unidentified.

J lost 8 bases, V lost 2 bases, and 6 bases had no gene match. CDR3 length equals 14 residues. Germline CDR1 reads MGHRA; CDR2 reads YSYEKL. The sequence was obtained from an adult in good health and CMV-seronegative. The chain is built from TRBV4-1 and TRBJ2-1; 7 nucleotides align to TRBD1. The specimen sequenced was memory CD4+ T cells from blood. The CDR3 reads CASSQRDSPYEQFF. The CDR3, as DNA: TGCGCCAGCAGCCAAAGGGACAGTCCCTATGAGCAGTTCTTC.